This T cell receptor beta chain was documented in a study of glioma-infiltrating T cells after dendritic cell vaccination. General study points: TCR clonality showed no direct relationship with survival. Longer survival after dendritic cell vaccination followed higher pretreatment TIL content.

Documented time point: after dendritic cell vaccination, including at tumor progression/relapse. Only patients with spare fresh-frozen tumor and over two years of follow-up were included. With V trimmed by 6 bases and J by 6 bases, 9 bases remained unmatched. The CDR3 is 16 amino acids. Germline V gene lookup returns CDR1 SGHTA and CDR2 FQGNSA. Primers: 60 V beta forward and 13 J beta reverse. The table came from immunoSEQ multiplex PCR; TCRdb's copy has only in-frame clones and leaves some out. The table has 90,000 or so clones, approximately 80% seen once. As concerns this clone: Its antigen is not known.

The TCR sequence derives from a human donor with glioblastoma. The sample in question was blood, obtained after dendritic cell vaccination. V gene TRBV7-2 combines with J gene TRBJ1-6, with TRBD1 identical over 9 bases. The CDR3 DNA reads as TGTGCCAGCAGTTCTCGGGGACAGGGATTTAATTCACCCCTCCACTTT. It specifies CASSSRGQGFNSPLHF.